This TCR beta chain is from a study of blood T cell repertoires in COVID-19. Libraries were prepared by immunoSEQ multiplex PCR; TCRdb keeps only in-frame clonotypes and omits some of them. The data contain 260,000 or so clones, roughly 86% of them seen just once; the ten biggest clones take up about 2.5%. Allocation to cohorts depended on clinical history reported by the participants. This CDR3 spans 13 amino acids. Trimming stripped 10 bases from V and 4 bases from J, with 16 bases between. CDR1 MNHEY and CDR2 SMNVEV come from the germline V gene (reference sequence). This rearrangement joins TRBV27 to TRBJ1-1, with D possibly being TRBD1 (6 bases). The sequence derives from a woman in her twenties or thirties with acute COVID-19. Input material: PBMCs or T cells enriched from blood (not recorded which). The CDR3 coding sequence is TGTGCCACCAAGGCGGGGGGCTTCACTGAAGCTTTCTTT. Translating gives CATKAGGFTEAFF.